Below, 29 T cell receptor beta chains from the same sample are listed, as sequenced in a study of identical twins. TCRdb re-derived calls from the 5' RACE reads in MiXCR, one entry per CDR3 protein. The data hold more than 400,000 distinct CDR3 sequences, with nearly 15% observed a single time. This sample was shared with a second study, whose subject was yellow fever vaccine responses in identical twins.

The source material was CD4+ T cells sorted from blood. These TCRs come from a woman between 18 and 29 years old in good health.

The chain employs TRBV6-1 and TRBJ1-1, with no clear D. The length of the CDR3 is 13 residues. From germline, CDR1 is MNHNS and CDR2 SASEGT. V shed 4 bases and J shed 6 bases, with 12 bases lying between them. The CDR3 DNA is TGTGCCAGCAGTGCCACCCGGTTGGCTGAAGCTTTCTTT. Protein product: CASSATRLAEAFF.

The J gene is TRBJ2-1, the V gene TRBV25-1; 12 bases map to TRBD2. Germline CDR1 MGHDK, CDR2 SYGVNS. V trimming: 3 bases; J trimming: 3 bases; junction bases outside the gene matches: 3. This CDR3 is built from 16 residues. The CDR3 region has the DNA TGTGCCAGCAGTGAGACTAGCGGGAGACGCTACAATGAGCAGTTCTTC. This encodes CASSETSGRRYNEQFF.

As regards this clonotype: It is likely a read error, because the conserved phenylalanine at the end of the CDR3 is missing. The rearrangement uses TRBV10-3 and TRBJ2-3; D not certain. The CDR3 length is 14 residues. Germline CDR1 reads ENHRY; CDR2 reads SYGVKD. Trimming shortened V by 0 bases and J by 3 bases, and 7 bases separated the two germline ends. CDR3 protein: CAISESFRTDTQYL. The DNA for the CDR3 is TGTGCCATCAGTGAGTCGTTTCGGACAGATACGCAGTATCTT.

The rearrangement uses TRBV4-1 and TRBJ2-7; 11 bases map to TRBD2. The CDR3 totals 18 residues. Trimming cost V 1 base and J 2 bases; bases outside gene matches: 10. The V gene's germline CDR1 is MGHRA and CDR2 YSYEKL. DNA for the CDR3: TGCGCCAGCAGCCAAGTGTGGCTAGCGGGAGGTCAAGCCTACGAGCAGTACTTC. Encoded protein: CASSQVWLAGGQAYEQYF.

Here the CDR3 DNA reads TGCAGTGCTAGTCTCCCGGCAGGGCGGTATGGCTACACCTTC. Translated: CSASLPAGRYGYTF. V usage is TRBV20-1 and J usage is TRBJ1-2; D possibly corresponds to TRBD1 (5 bases). The CDR3 loop spans 14 amino acids. Per the germline V gene, CDR1 is DFQATT and CDR2 is SNEGSKA (reference sequence). The V end lost 3 bases, the J end lost 5 bases, and 16 bases lay between the germline ends.

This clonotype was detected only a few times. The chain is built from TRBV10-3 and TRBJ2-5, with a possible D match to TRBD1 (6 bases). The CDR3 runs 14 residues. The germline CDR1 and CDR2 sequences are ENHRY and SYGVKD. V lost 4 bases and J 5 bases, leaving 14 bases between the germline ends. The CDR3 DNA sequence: TGTGCCATCAGTGGGGGGCAGGGTGGCGAGACCCAGTACTTC. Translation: CAISGGQGGETQYF.

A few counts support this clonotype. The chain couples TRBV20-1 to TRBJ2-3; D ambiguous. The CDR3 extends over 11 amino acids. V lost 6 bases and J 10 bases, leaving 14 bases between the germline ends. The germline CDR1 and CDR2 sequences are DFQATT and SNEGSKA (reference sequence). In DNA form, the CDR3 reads TGCAGTGCCCTTCCTCTAGTAGCGCAGTATTTT. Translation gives CSALPLVAQYF.

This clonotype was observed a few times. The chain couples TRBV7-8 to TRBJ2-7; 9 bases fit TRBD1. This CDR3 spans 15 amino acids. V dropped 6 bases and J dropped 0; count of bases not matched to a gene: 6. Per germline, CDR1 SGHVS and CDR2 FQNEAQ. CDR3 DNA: TGTGCCAGCAGAAGGACAGGGGATAGCTCCTACGAGCAGTACGTC. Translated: CASRRTGDSSYEQYV.

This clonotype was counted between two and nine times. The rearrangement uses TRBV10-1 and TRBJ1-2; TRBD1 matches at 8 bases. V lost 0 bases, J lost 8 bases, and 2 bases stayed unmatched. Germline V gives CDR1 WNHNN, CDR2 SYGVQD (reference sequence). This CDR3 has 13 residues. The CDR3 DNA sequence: TGCGCCAGCAGTGAGTCGAGGGACAGGGGCTACACCTTC. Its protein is CASSESRDRGYTF.

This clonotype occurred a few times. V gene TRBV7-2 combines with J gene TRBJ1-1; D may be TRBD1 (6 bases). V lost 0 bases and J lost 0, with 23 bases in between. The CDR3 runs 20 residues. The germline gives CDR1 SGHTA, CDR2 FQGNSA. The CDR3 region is CASSLAKGTPRYEMNTEAFF. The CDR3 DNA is TGTGCCAGCAGCTTAGCCAAAGGGACACCCCGATATGAAATGAACACTGAAGCTTTCTTT. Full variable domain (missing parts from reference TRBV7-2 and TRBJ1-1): GAGVSQSPSNKVTEKGKDVELRCDPISGHTALYWYRQSLGQGLEFLIYFQGNSAPDKSGLPSDRFSAERTGGSVSTLTIQRTQQEDSAVYLCASSLAKGTPRYEMNTEAFFGQGTRLTVV.

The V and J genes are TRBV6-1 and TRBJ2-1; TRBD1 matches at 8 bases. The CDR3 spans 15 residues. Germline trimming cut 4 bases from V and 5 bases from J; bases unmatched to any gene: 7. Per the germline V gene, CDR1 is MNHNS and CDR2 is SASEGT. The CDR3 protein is CASSAAQGAHNEQFF. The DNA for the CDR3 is TGTGCCAGCAGTGCCGCCCAGGGGGCCCACAATGAGCAGTTCTTC.

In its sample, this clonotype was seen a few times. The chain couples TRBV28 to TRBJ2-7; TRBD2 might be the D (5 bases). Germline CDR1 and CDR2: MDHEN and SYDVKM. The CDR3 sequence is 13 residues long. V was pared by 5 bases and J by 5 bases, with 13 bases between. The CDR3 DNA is TGTGCCAGCAGTCCACCCCCCGGGAACGAGCAGTACTTC. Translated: CASSPPPGNEQYF.

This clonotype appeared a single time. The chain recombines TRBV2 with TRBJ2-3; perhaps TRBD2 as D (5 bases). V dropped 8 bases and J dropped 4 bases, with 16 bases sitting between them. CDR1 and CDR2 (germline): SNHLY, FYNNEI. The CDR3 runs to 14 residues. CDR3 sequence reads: CASRPGVSPDTQYF. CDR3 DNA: TGTGCCAGCCGCCCCGGGGTTAGCCCAGATACGCAGTATTTT.

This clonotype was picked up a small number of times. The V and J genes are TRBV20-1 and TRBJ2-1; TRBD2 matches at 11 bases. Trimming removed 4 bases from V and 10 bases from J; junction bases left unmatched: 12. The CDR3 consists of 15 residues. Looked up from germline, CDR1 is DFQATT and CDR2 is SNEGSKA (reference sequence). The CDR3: CSAKMTSGTQPEQFF. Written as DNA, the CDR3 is TGCAGTGCTAAAATGACTAGCGGGACACAACCGGAGCAGTTCTTC.

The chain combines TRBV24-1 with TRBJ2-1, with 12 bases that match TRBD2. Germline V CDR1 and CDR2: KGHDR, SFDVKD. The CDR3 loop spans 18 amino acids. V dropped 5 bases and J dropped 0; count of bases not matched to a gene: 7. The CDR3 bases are TGTGCCACCAGTGGGGGAACTAGCGGGGGGAGCTCCTACAATGAGCAGTTCTTC. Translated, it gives CATSGGTSGGSSYNEQFF.

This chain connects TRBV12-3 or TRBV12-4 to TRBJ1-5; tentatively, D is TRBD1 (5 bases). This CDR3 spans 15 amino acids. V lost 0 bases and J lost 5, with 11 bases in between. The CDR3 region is CASSLAVGAHQPQHF. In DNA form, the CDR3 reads TGTGCCAGCAGTTTAGCAGTCGGGGCCCATCAGCCCCAGCATTTT.

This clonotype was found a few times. The DNA of the CDR3 is TGTGCCAGCAGCTACAGGGCTGGAGAGACCCAGTACTTC. Translating gives CASSYRAGETQYF. The chain combines TRBV3-1 with TRBJ2-5; perhaps TRBD1 as D (6 bases). This CDR3 contains 13 residues. Germline CDR1 is LGHDT and CDR2 is YNNKEL (reference sequence). Trimming pared 5 bases from V and 4 bases from J, leaving 11 bases between.

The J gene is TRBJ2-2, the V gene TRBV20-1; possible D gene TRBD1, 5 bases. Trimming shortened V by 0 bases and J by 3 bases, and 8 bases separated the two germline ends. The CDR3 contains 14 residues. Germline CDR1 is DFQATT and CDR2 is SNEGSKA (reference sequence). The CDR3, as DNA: TGCAGTGCTAGAGAACAGGCGCACACCGGGGAGCTGTTTTTT. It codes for CSAREQAHTGELFF.

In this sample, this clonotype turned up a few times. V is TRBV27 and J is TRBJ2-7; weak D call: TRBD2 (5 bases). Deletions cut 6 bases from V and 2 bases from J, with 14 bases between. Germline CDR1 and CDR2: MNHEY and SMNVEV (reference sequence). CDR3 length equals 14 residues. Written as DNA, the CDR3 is TGTGCCAGCAGACCAGCCTGGGAGCCCTACGAGCAGTACTTC. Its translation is CASRPAWEPYEQYF.

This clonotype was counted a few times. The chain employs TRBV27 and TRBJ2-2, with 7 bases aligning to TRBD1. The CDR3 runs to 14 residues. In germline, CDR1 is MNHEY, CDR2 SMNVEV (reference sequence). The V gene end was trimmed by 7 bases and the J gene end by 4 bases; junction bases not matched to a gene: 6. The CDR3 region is CASMWAGGTGELFF. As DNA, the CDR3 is TGTGCCAGCATGTGGGCAGGGGGCACCGGGGAGCTGTTTTTT.

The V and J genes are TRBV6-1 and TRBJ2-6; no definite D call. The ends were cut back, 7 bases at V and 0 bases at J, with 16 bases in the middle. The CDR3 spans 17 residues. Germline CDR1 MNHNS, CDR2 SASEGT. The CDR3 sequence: CASNKIFPNSGANVLTF. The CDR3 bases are TGTGCCAGCAACAAGATTTTCCCCAACTCTGGGGCCAACGTCCTGACTTTC.

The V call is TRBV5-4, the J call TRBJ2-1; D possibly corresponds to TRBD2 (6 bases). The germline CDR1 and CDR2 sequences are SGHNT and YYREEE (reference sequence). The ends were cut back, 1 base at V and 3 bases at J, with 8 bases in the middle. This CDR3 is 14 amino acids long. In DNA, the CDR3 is TGTGCCAGCAGCTTGTACGGGAGCTACAATGAGCAGTTCTTC. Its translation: CASSLYGSYNEQFF.

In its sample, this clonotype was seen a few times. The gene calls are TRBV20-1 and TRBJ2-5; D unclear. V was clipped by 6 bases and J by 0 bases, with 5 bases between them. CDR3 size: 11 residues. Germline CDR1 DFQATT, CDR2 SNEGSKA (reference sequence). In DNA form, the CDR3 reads TGCAGTGCAGGGTACCAAGAGACCCAGTACTTC. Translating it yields CSAGYQETQYF.

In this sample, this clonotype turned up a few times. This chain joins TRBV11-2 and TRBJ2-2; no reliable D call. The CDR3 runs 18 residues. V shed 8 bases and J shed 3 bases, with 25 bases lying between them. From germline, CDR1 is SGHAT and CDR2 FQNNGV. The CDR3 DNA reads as TGTGCCAGCCAAAGGCCAAGGGTCAAGACGGCCGACACCGGGGAGCTGTTTTTT. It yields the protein CASQRPRVKTADTGELFF.

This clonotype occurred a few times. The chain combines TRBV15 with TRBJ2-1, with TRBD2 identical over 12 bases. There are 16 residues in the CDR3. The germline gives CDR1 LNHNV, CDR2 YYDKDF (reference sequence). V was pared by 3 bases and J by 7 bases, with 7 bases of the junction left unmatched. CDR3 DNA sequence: TGTGCCACCAGCAGCTCGGGTACTAGCGGGGGGAATGAGCAGTTCTTC. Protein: CATSSSGTSGGNEQFF. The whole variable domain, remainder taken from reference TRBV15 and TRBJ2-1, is DAMVIQNPRYQVTQFGKPVTLSCSQTLNHNVMYWYQQKSSQAPKLLFHYYDKDFNNEADTPDNFQSRRPNTSFCFLDIRSPGLGDTAMYLCATSSSGTSGGNEQFFGPGTRLTVL.

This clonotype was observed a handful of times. CDR3: CASSLGDSNSYEQYF. The CDR3 DNA reads as TGCGCCAGCAGCTTGGGGGACAGTAACTCCTACGAGCAGTACTTC. The rearrangement uses TRBV5-1 and TRBJ2-7; 7 bases align to TRBD1. CDR3 size: 15 residues. Per germline, CDR1 SGHRS and CDR2 YFSETQ. V trimming: 0 bases; J trimming: 0 bases; junction bases outside the gene matches: 3.

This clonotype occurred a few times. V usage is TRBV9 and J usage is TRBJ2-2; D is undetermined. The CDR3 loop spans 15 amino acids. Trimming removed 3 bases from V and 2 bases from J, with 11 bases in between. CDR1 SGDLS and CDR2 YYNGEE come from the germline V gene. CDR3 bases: TGTGCCAGCAGCGGACAATTTACAAACACCGGGGAGCTGTTTTTT. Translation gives CASSGQFTNTGELFF. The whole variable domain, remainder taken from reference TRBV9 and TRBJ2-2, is DSGVTQTPKHLITATGQRVTLRCSPRSGDLSVYWYQQSLDQGLQFLIQYYNGEERAKGNILERFSAQQFPDLHSELNLSSLELGDSALYFCASSGQFTNTGELFFGEGSRLTVL.

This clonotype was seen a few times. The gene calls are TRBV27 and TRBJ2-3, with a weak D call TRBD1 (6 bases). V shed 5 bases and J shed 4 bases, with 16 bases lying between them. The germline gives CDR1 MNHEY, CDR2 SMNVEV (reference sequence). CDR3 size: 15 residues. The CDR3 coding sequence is TGTGCCAGCAGTACCGGGACAATTATCTCAGATACGCAGTATTTT. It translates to CASSTGTIISDTQYF.

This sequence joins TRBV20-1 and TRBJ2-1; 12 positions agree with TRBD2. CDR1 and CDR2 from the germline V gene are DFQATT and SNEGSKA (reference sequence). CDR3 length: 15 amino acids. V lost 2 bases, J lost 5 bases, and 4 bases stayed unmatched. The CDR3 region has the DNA TGCAGTGCTAGAAGGACTAGCGGGGCCCACAATGAGCAGTTCTTC. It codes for CSARRTSGAHNEQFF.